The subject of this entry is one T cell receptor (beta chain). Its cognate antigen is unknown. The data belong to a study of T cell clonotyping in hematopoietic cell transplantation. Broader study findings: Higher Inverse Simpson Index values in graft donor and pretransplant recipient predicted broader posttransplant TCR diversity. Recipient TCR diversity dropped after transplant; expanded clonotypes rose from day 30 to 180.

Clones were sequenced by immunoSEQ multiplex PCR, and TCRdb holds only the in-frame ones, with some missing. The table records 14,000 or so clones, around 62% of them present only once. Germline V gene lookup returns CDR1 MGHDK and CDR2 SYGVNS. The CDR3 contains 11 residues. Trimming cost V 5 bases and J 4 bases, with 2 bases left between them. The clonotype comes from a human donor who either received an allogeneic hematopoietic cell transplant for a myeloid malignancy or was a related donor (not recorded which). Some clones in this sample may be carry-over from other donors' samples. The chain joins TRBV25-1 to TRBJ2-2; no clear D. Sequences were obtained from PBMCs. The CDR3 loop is CASSFTGELFF. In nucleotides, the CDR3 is TGTGCCAGCAGTTTCACCGGGGAGCTGTTTTTT.